Sequencing of this TCR beta chain was carried out in a study of T cells after yellow fever vaccination. Study results and limitations: FACS-sorted repertoires could harbor abundant contaminating bulk-population clonotypes. Most primary-vaccination clones reappeared after the booster (about 95% CD4, about 90% CD8).

They built TCR cDNA with 5'RACE template switching, a step that put in a universal primer site and UMIs. Via MiXCR, TCRdb re-called the 5' RACE reads, giving one row per CDR3 protein. Here the sample spans just under 600,000 distinct CDR3 sequences, roughly 14% being singletons. This clonotype was counted between two and nine times. Its antigen is undetermined. V was clipped by 6 bases and J by 7 bases, with 16 bases between them. The CDR3 contains 14 residues. The chain employs TRBV12-3 or TRBV12-4 and TRBJ2-1; D call uncertain. The TCR comes from a young man who received the YFV17D yellow fever vaccine. The sequencing used PBMCs, collected on the day of the yellow fever booster vaccination. The DNA of the CDR3 is TGTGCCAGCAGCCCGCCGGGTAGCTTAAATGAGCAGTTCTTC. It yields the protein CASSPPGSLNEQFF.